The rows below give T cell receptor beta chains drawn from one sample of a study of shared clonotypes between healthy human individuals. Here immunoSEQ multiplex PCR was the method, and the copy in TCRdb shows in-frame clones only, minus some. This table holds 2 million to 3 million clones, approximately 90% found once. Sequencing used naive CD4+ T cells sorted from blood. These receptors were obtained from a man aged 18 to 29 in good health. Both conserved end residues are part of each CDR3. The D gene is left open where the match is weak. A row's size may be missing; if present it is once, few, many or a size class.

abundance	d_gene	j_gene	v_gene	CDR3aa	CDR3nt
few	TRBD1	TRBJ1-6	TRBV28	CASSSPTGLGSPLHF	TGTGCCAGCAGTTCCCCGACAGGGCTGGGGTCACCCCTCCACTTT
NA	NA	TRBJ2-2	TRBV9	CASSAETTTGELFF	TGTGCCAGCAGCGCCGAGACGACTACCGGGGAGCTGTTTTTT
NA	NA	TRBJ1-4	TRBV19	CASSISNEKLFF	TGTGCCAGTAGTATATCTAATGAAAAACTGTTTTTT
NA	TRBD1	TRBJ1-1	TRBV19	CASNNDRGTEAFF	TGTGCCAGTAATAATGACAGGGGGACTGAAGCTTTCTTT
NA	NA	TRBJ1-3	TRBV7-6	CASSLGPRGGNTIYF	TGTGCCAGCAGCTTAGGGCCCCGAGGGGGAAACACCATATATTTT
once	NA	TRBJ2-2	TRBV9	CASSPTGNTGELFF	TGTGCCAGCAGCCCGACGGGGAACACCGGGGAGCTGTTTTTT
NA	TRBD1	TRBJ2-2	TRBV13	CASSGPGQGASGELFF	TGTGCCAGCAGCGGTCCGGGACAGGGAGCATCCGGGGAGCTGTTTTTT
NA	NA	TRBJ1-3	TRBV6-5	CASSRTLGNTIYF	TGTGCCAGCAGTCGGACATTGGGAAACACCATATATTTT
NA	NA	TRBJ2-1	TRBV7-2	CASSLARWTGYNEQFF	TGTGCCAGCAGCTTAGCTCGTTGGACGGGGTACAATGAGCAGTTCTTC
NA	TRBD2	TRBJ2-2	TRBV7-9	CASGRSGLAGGAGELFF	TGTGCCAGCGGAAGATCGGGGCTAGCGGGAGGAGCCGGGGAGCTGTTTTTT
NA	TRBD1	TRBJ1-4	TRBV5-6	CASSYLTGGGNEKLFF	TGTGCCAGCAGCTACCTGACAGGGGGAGGTAATGAAAAACTGTTTTTT
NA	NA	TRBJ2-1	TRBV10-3	CAISEPRGTGFF	TGTGCCATCAGTGAGCCCCGGGGTACGGGGTTCTTC
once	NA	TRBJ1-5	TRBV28	CASSWGNQPQHF	TGTGCCAGCAGTTGGGGCAATCAGCCCCAGCATTTT
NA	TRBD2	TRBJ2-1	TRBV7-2	CASSFRTSAGEQFF	TGTGCCAGCAGCTTCCGGACTAGCGCGGGTGAGCAGTTCTTC
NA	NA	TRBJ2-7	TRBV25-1	CASSNRPGGLDEQYF	TGTGCCAGCAGTAATCGGCCAGGTGGTCTGGACGAGCAGTACTTC
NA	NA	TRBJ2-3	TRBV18	CASSPAFQGRRSDTQYF	TGTGCCAGCTCACCAGCGTTTCAGGGGAGGAGGTCAGATACGCAGTATTTT
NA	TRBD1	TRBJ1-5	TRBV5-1	CASSYTGQGARQPQHF	TGCGCCAGCAGCTATACTGGACAGGGGGCGCGTCAGCCCCAGCATTTT
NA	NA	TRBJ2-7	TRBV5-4	CASSLAGTVEQYF	TGTGCCAGCAGCTTGGCAGGGACGGTCGAGCAGTACTTC
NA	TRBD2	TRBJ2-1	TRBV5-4	CASSRTSGWEQFF	TGTGCCAGCAGCCGGACTAGCGGGTGGGAGCAGTTCTTC
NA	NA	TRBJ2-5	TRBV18	CASSPFRGQETQYF	TGTGCCAGCTCACCATTCCGGGGGCAAGAGACCCAGTACTTC
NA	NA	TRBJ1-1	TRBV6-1	CASSDRAPDTEAFF	TGTGCCAGCAGTGACCGGGCCCCGGACACTGAAGCTTTCTTT
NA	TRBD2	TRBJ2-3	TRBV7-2	CASRRASGATTDTQYF	TGTGCCAGCAGGCGGGCTAGCGGGGCGACCACAGATACGCAGTATTTT
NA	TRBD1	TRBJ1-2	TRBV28	CASSLPAAQRQGSDYGYTF	TGTGCCAGCAGTTTACCCGCAGCTCAAAGACAGGGGTCCGACTATGGCTACACCTTC
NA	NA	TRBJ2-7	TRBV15	CATSRDRGGQVEQYF	TGTGCCACCAGCAGAGATCGCGGGGGACAGGTCGAGCAGTACTTC
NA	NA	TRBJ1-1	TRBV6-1	CASSPNTEAFF	TGTGCCAGCAGTCCAAACACTGAAGCTTTCTTT
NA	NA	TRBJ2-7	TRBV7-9	CASSLTVTGGYEQYF	TGTGCCAGCAGCCTAACGGTTACAGGCGGCTACGAGCAGTACTTC
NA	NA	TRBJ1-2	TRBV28	CASSFAGPTLANYGYTF	TGTGCCAGCAGTTTTGCAGGCCCGACGTTAGCTAACTATGGCTACACCTTC
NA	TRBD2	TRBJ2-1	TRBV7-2	CASTEPPSGRQQFF	TGTGCCAGCACCGAGCCCCCAAGCGGGAGGCAGCAGTTCTTC
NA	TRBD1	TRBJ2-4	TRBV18	CASSARTGENIQYF	TGTGCCAGCTCTGCTAGGACAGGGGAAAACATTCAGTACTTC
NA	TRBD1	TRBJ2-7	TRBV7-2	CASSGRGQFSSYEQYF	TGTGCCAGCAGCGGACGGGGACAGTTTAGCTCCTACGAGCAGTACTTC
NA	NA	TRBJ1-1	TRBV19	CASSVSATGSQNTEAFF	TGTGCCAGTAGTGTGTCAGCGACCGGATCCCAAAACACTGAAGCTTTCTTT
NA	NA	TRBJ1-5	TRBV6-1	CASSRNQPQHF	TGTGCCAGCAGTCGGAATCAGCCCCAGCATTTT
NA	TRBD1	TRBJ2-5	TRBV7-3	CASSLDRGTGVQETQYF	TGTGCCAGCAGCTTAGATAGAGGGACAGGGGTACAAGAGACCCAGTACTTC
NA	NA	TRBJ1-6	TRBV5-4	CASSLGQSQGYLSPLHF	TGTGCCAGCAGCTTGGGCCAGAGTCAGGGTTATCTTTCACCCCTCCACTTT
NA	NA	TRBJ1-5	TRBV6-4	CAATPGGGNQPQHF	TGTGCCGCAACACCGGGGGGCGGCAATCAGCCCCAGCATTTT
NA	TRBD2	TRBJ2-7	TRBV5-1	CASSPSSGFVYEQYF	TGCGCCAGCAGCCCCTCTAGCGGTTTCGTCTACGAGCAGTACTTC
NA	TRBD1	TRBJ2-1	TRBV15	CATSNRDRGQNEQFF	TGTGCCACCAGCAACCGGGACAGGGGGCAGAATGAGCAGTTCTTC
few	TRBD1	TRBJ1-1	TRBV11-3	CASSGDRAAEAFF	TGTGCCAGCAGCGGTGACAGGGCCGCTGAAGCTTTCTTT
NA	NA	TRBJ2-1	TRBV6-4	CASSVGSLSSYNEQFF	TGTGCCAGCAGTGTGGGGAGCCTCAGCTCCTACAATGAGCAGTTCTTC
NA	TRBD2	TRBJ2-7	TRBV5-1	CASRAGTSGSEQYF	TGCGCCAGCAGGGCCGGGACTAGCGGCTCGGAGCAGTACTTC
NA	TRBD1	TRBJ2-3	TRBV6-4	CASSEQGSTDTQYF	TGTGCCAGCAGCGAACAGGGGAGCACAGATACGCAGTATTTT
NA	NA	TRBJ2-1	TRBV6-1	CAADRSSYNEQFF	TGTGCCGCCGACAGGTCTTCCTACAATGAGCAGTTCTTC
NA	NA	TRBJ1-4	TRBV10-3	CAISSQRTATNEKLFF	TGTGCCATCAGCTCTCAAAGGACGGCAACTAATGAAAAACTGTTTTTT
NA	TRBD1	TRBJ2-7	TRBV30	CAWTTDRGPYEQYF	TGTGCCTGGACTACTGACAGGGGTCCATACGAGCAGTACTTC
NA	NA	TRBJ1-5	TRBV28	CASSPEGTGNQPQHF	TGTGCCAGCAGCCCAGAGGGGACTGGGAATCAGCCCCAGCATTTT
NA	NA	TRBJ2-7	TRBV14	CASSEPGPLEQYF	TGTGCCAGCAGCGAACCGGGACCCCTCGAGCAGTACTTC
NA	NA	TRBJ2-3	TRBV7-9	CASSFIERTDTQYF	TGTGCCAGCAGCTTCATTGAAAGGACAGATACGCAGTATTTT
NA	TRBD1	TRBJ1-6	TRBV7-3	CASSVLRRGQYKSSYNSPLHF	TGTGCCAGCAGCGTATTAAGGAGGGGGCAATATAAGAGCTCCTATAATTCACCCCTCCACTTT
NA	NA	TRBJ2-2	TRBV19	CASQIGQPNTGELFF	TGTGCCAGTCAAATCGGGCAGCCGAACACCGGGGAGCTGTTTTTT
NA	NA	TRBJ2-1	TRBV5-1	CASSFPRGRDNNEQFF	TGCGCCAGCAGTTTTCCACGGGGGAGAGACAACAATGAGCAGTTCTTC
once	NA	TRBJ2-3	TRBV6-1	CASSEDAGLVYTDTQYF	TGTGCCAGCAGTGAAGACGCGGGACTCGTTTACACAGATACGCAGTATTTT
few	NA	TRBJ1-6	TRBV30	CAWAQTAGESPLHF	TGTGCCTGGGCCCAGACAGCTGGGGAATCACCCCTCCACTTT
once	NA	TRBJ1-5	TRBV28	CASGGGHLPSNQPQHF	TGTGCCAGCGGGGGGGGACACCTGCCTAGCAATCAGCCCCAGCATTTT